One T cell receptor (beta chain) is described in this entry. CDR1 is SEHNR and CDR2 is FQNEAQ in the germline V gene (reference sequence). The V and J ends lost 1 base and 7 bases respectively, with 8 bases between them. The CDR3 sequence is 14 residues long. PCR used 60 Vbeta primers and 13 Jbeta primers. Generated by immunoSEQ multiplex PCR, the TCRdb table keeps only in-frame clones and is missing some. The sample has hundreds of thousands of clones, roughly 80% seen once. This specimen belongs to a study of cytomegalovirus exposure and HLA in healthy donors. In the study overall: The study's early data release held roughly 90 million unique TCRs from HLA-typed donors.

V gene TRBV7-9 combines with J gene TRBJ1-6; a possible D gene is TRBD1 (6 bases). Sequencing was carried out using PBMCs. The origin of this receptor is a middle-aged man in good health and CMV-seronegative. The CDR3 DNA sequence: TGTGCCAGCAGCTTAGACAGGGAAAATTCACCCCTCCACTTT. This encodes CASSLDRENSPLHF.